The 22 T cell receptor beta chains given below trace back to one sample, sequenced in a study of cytomegalovirus exposure and HLA in healthy donors. In the PCR, 60 Vbeta and 13 Jbeta primers were used. Sequenced by immunoSEQ multiplex PCR; TCRdb stores in-frame clones only, minus some. The top ten hold 2% to 2.5% of the sample, which has 200,000 to 300,000 clones, almost 85% seen once. Sequencing was done on a sample of PBMCs. The receptors shown here come from a woman aged 40 to 50 in good health and CMV-seropositive.

The chain couples TRBV25-1 to TRBJ2-1; TRBD1 matches 8 bases. V gave up 1 base and J gave up 3 bases; unmatched junction bases: 8. This CDR3 region has 17 residues. CDR1 is MGHDK, CDR2 SYGVNS, per germline. The CDR3, as DNA: TGTGCCAGCAGTGAATCGGCAGGGGGCTATCACTACAATGAGCAGTTCTTC. Amino acids: CASSESAGGYHYNEQFF. The full variable domain, completed using reference TRBV25-1 and TRBJ2-1, is EADIYQTPRYLVIGTGKKITLECSQTMGHDKMYWYQQDPGMELHLIHYSYGVNSTEKGDLSSESTVSRIRTEHFPLTLESARPSHTSQYLCASSESAGGYHYNEQFFGPGTRLTVL.

The genes are TRBV7-2 and TRBJ1-6; D is perhaps TRBD1 (5 bases). Trimming left V 5 bases short and J 14 bases short, with 22 bases between. The CDR3 runs to 15 residues. Germline V lookup: CDR1 SGHTA, CDR2 FQGNSA. CDR3 loop: CASSPREEGFKTLHF. CDR3 bases: TGTGCCAGCAGCCCACGGGAGGAGGGGTTCAAAACCCTCCACTTT.

The rearrangement joins TRBV9 to TRBJ1-3; D perhaps matches TRBD1 (5 bases). The V end was cut by 3 bases, the J end by 0 bases, with 10 bases between. The CDR3 is made up of 15 amino acids. Per germline, CDR1 SGDLS and CDR2 YYNGEE. CDR3 sequence: CASSGRTNSGNTIYF. In nucleotides, the CDR3 is TGTGCCAGCAGCGGACGGACAAACTCTGGAAACACCATATATTTT.

This chain connects TRBV6-1 to TRBJ2-7; 8 bases match TRBD2. CDR3 size: 13 residues. J was trimmed by 3 bases and V by 6 bases; bases with no gene match: 4. The germline gives CDR1 MNHNS, CDR2 SASEGT. The DNA of the CDR3 is TGTGCCAGCAGCCTCGGGACTAGCTACGAGCAGTACTTC. Amino acids: CASSLGTSYEQYF.

This clone was detected a few times. The rearrangement links TRBV27 to TRBJ1-2; the match to TRBD1 covers 7 bases. Unmatched junction bases numbered 7, after V lost 5 bases and J lost 4 bases. CDR1 MNHEY and CDR2 SMNVEV come from the germline V gene (reference sequence). This CDR3 contains 14 residues. CDR3 residues: CASSSGGGFYGYTF. CDR3 nucleotides: TGTGCCAGCAGTAGTGGAGGGGGCTTCTATGGCTACACCTTC.

This clone was recorded only once. The chain couples TRBV6-6 to TRBJ2-7, with no clear D. The CDR3 is 14 residues long. CDR1 and CDR2 (germline): MNHNY, SVGAGI (reference sequence). V lost 4 bases to trimming and J lost 3 bases, with 13 bases between them. This chain's CDR3 is CASSSDSTFYEQYF. Here the CDR3 DNA reads TGTGCCAGCAGTTCTGACTCCACCTTCTACGAGCAGTACTTC.

In its sample, this clone was seen once. The rearrangement uses TRBV19 and TRBJ2-2, with D perhaps TRBD1 (6 bases). The ends were cut back, 7 bases at V and 4 bases at J, with 7 bases in the middle. Germline loops: CDR1 LNHDA, CDR2 SQIVND (reference sequence). The CDR3 is 12 amino acids. CDR3 region: CASNRVTGELFF. For the CDR3, the DNA is TGTGCCAGTAACAGGGTCACCGGGGAGCTGTTTTTT. The entire variable domain, with the rest obtained from reference TRBV19 and TRBJ2-2, is as follows: DGGITQSPKYLFRKEGQNVTLSCEQNLNHDAMYWYRQDPGQGLRLIYYSQIVNDFQKGDIAEGYSVSREKKESFPLTVTSAQKNPTAFYLCASNRVTGELFFGEGSRLTVL.

The table lists this clone with a count of one. This chain uses TRBV7-9 with TRBJ2-7, with D maybe TRBD1 (7 bases). Germline assignment: CDR1 SEHNR and CDR2 FQNEAQ (reference sequence). This CDR3 is built from 17 residues. The V end was cut by 1 base, the J end by 0 bases, with 16 bases between. Here the CDR3 DNA reads TGTGCCAGCAGCTTAGGGATAGGAGGGGACAGCTCCTACGAGCAGTACTTC. This encodes CASSLGIGGDSSYEQYF.

The V and J genes are TRBV9 and TRBJ2-3, with D possibly TRBD2 on 6 matching bases. Germline values: CDR1 SGDLS, CDR2 YYNGEE. The CDR3 runs to 15 residues. Trimming left V 0 bases short and J 2 bases short, with 10 bases between. CDR3 residues: CASSVVAGITDTQYF. The CDR3 coding sequence is TGTGCCAGCAGCGTAGTTGCGGGAATCACAGATACGCAGTATTTT.

The chain is built from TRBV19 and TRBJ2-2, with 10 nucleotides matching TRBD1. The germline CDR1 and CDR2 sequences are LNHDA and SQIVND (reference sequence). V was clipped by 8 bases and J by 3 bases; unmatched bases: 3. The length of the CDR3 is 14 residues. Here the CDR3 DNA reads TGTGCCAGTTACGGGACAGGGGACACCGGGGAGCTGTTTTTT. Its protein product is CASYGTGDTGELFF.

The V and J genes are TRBV27 and TRBJ1-6; a possible D gene is TRBD1 (6 bases). CDR1 is MNHEY, CDR2 SMNVEV, per germline (reference sequence). The CDR3 totals 14 residues. V was shortened by 2 bases and J by 9 bases, with 11 bases between the two germline ends. In DNA, the CDR3 is TGTGCCAGCAGTTTAAGGGGGTCTGTTTCACCCCTCCACTTT. It translates to CASSLRGSVSPLHF.

The CDR3 nucleotides read TGCGCCAGCAGCAGACAGGGACAGGGCCCAAACGGGTACAATGAGCAGTTCTTC. It encodes CASSRQGQGPNGYNEQFF. V is TRBV5-1 and J is TRBJ2-1; 9 bases fit TRBD1. The CDR3 has 18 amino acids. The germline V gene encodes CDR1 SGHRS and CDR2 YFSETQ. V lost 4 bases to trimming and J lost 4 bases; unmatched junction nucleotides: 15. Together with reference TRBV5-1 and TRBJ2-1, the CDR3 gives the full variable domain: KAGVTQTPRYLIKTRGQQVTLSCSPISGHRSVSWYQQTPGQGLQFLFEYFSETQRNKGNFPGRFSGRQFSNSRSEMNVSTLELGDSALYLCASSRQGQGPNGYNEQFFGPGTRLTVL.

CDR3 sequence: CASSIDRGVSPLHF. In DNA, the CDR3 is TGCGCCAGCAGTATTGACAGGGGGGTTTCACCCCTCCACTTT. This chain connects TRBV10-2 to TRBJ1-6, with 9 bases that match TRBD1. CDR1 and CDR2 (germline): WSHSY, SAAADI. The V segment lost 5 bases and the J segment 9 bases; nucleotides outside the gene matches: 5. CDR3 length: 14 amino acids.

The V gene is TRBV19, the J gene TRBJ1-3, with D possibly being TRBD1 (6 bases). Trimming removed 3 bases at V and 0 bases at J, with 12 bases between. The CDR3 is 16 amino acids. Germline V gene data show CDR1 as LNHDA and CDR2 as SQIVND (reference sequence). The CDR3 DNA reads TGTGCCAGTAGTATGTCCCCGGACAGCTCTGGAAACACCATATATTTT. Amino acids: CASSMSPDSSGNTIYF. Looking up the rest from reference TRBV19 and TRBJ1-3 gives the full variable domain: DGGITQSPKYLFRKEGQNVTLSCEQNLNHDAMYWYRQDPGQGLRLIYYSQIVNDFQKGDIAEGYSVSREKKESFPLTVTSAQKNPTAFYLCASSMSPDSSGNTIYFGEGSWLTVV.

The V gene is TRBV18, the J gene TRBJ1-2; D may be TRBD1 (6 bases). The CDR3 loop spans 13 amino acids. The V end was cut by 2 bases, the J end by 8 bases, with 12 bases between. Looked up from germline, CDR1 is KGHSH and CDR2 is LQKENI. The CDR3 bases are TGTGCCAGCTCACCAAGTCAGGGGCAGGGCTACACCTTC. Its translation: CASSPSQGQGYTF.

V and J are TRBV5-4 and TRBJ2-5; TRBD2 is a possible D gene (5 bases). The V gene lost 1 base and the J gene lost 5 bases, with 9 bases spanning the gap. The CDR3 runs 13 residues. Germline lookup yields CDR1 SGHNT and CDR2 YYREEE (reference sequence). This chain's CDR3 is CASSLYGGETQYF. In DNA form, the CDR3 reads TGTGCCAGCAGCTTGTATGGCGGGGAGACCCAGTACTTC.

This clone has more than one count but fewer than ten. The chain recombines TRBV30 with TRBJ1-4, with TRBD1 matching over 10 bases. After removal of 1 base from V and 7 bases from J, the junction contained 0 bases not matched to a gene. CDR1 is GTSNPN, CDR2 SVGIG, per germline (reference sequence). The CDR3 runs 13 residues. CDR3 region: CAWSGTGGEKLFF. CDR3 bases: TGTGCCTGGAGTGGGACAGGGGGTGAAAAACTGTTTTTT.

In DNA form, the CDR3 reads TGTGCCAGCTCACCACCCAACGGAGAGACCCAGTACTTC. Amino acids: CASSPPNGETQYF. The rearrangement joins TRBV18 to TRBJ2-5; no clear D. V lost 0 bases to trimming and J lost 4 bases, with 6 bases between them. This CDR3 is built from 13 residues. CDR1 and CDR2 from the germline V gene are KGHSH and LQKENI.

The gene calls are TRBV29-1 and TRBJ2-1; TRBD2 matches 11 bases. V dropped 0 bases and J dropped 2; count of bases not matched to a gene: 6. This CDR3 spans 17 amino acids. The V gene's germline CDR1 is SQVTM and CDR2 ANQGSEA. The CDR3 region has the DNA TGCAGCGTTGAAGATTTTAGCGGGAGGGCCGCCTACAATGAGCAGTTCTTC. Translating gives CSVEDFSGRAAYNEQFF.

The chain uses TRBV6-5 and TRBJ2-7; TRBD1 matches 7 bases. This CDR3 is built from 15 residues. J gave up 1 base and V 0 bases, and 3 bases lay outside the gene matches. CDR1 MNHEY and CDR2 SVGAGI come from the germline V gene. The CDR3 spells CASSYSGQSSYEQYF. CDR3 DNA sequence: TGTGCCAGCAGTTACTCGGGACAGAGTTCCTACGAGCAGTACTTC.

V gene TRBV6-5 combines with J gene TRBJ2-7; possibly TRBD2 for D (5 bases). The V gene lost 5 bases and the J gene lost 2 bases, with 7 bases spanning the gap. Looked up from germline, CDR1 is MNHEY and CDR2 is SVGAGI. CDR3 length: 12 amino acids. CDR3 loop: CASSTRTYEQYF. The CDR3 nucleotides read TGTGCCAGCAGTACTAGAACCTACGAGCAGTACTTC.

V is TRBV4-2 and J is TRBJ1-4; no clear D gene. This CDR3 contains 16 residues. V was clipped by 1 base and J by 4 bases, with 13 bases between them. The germline V gene encodes CDR1 LGHNA and CDR2 YNFKEQ. Written as DNA, the CDR3 is TGTGCCAGCAGCCAAGGAGACCGGCGAGGTAATGAAAAACTGTTTTTT. Translation gives CASSQGDRRGNEKLFF.